This T cell receptor beta chain stems from a study of T cells in Graves' hyperthyroidism and ophthalmopathy. The study, taken as a whole, reports: Ophthalmopathy got predicted by the model a median approximately 6.4 months before its onset.

TCR beta CDR3 sequences were amplified from RNA transcripts. First-round RT-PCR of the TCR CDR3 relied on the HTBI primer set. TCRdb fed the multiplex PCR reads into MiXCR, producing one record per CDR3 protein. The table includes approximately 430,000 distinct CDR3 sequences, about 15% detected once. There are many counts of this clonotype. Its antigen remains unknown. Across 18 months, stable Graves' hyperthyroidism was marked by no progression to ophthalmopathy. Exclusion criteria comprised uncontrolled infection, other autoimmune disease, pregnancy or lactation. Clinicians diagnosed patients from clinical symptoms, serum thyroxine and TRAb, thyroid ultrasound and orbital computed tomography. The sequenced material came from blood. This receptor was obtained from a woman aged 18-29 years with Graves' hyperthyroidism.

The CDR3 protein is CASSVETAFVNTEAFF. The CDR3 coding sequence is TGTGCCAGCAGTGTGGAGACAGCGTTCGTTAACACTGAAGCTTTCTTT. The chain has TRBV2 and TRBJ1-1, with D maybe TRBD1 (5 bases). The CDR3 is 16 residues long. Germline-derived CDR1 and CDR2 are SNHLY and FYNNEI. The ends were cut back, 4 bases at V and 2 bases at J, with 17 bases in the middle.